This T cell receptor (beta chain) was identified during a study of shared clonotypes between healthy human individuals. Every donor, a Caucasian adult, lived in Nashville, Tennessee. CDR1 and CDR2 from the germline V gene are GTSNPN and SVGIG (reference sequence). The CDR3 runs to 14 residues. V trimming: 0 bases; J trimming: 3 bases; junction bases outside the gene matches: 2. Method: immunoSEQ multiplex PCR; TCRdb's copy keeps in-frame clones and lacks some. The sample lists over 95,000 clones, about 45% seen once, with approximately 15% in the top ten. Sequenced input: PBMCs. V is TRBV30 and J is TRBJ2-7; TRBD1 agrees at 10 bases. The sequence derives from a woman between 35 and 50 years old in good health. Some clones in this sample may be carry-over from other donors' samples. CDR3 in DNA: TGTGCCTGGAGTGTAGGACAGGGGGGCTACGAGCAGTACTTC. It translates to CAWSVGQGGYEQYF.